This T cell receptor (beta chain) was identified during a study of T cells after yellow fever vaccination. TCRdb ran MiXCR on the 5' RACE reads and lists one entry per CDR3 protein. The top ten clones hold 18% of a sample with 350,000 to 550,000 distinct CDR3 sequences, approximately 19% of them seen once. For this clonotype: Its antigen is still unknown.

Study results and caveats: CD4 and CD8 compartments shared a small share of clonotypes, likely from convergent recombination. A secondary response was less intense yet reached its peak sooner, at day 5 versus 15.

The CDR3 is 13 amino acids. Between the trimmed V and J ends, which lost 5 bases and 4 bases, there was a span of 10 bases. CDR1 KGHDR and CDR2 SFDVKD come from the germline V gene. This sample comprised PBMCs, obtained before the yellow fever booster vaccination. The chain joins TRBV24-1 to TRBJ1-2; D gene uncertain. This clonotype was obtained from a man younger than 35 who received the YFV17D yellow fever vaccine. The CDR3 DNA is TGTGCCACCAGTGGTAAGGGTGGCTATGGCTACACCTTC. Amino acid sequence: CATSGKGGYGYTF.